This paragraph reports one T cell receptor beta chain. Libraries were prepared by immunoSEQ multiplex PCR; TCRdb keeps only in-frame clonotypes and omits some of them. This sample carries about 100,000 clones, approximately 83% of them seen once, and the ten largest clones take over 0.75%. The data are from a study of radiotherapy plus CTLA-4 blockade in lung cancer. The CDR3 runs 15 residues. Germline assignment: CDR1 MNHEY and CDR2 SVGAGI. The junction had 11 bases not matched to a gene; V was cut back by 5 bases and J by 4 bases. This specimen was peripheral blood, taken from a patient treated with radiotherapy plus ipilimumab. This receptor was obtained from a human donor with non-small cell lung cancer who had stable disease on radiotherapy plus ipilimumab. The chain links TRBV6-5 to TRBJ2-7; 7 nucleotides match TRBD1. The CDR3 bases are TGTGCCAGCAGTCTGACGGGACAGCGAATATACGAGCAGTACTTC. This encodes CASSLTGQRIYEQYF.